Reported below is one T cell receptor beta chain. This clone was seen a handful of times. It lacks a known antigen. Per-base qualities were not stored, and no clone one base away is much larger. The data derive from a study of a mutant IDH1 vaccine in newly diagnosed glioma (dated by TCRdb to the early 2020s). For context, the study as a whole: Vaccination started 4-6 weeks after radiotherapy alone, or was given together with temozolomide cycles in the groups whose treatment included chemotherapy. Peripheral blood samples were drawn at six visits, namely V03 (baseline), V05, V07, V10, V12 and V13. Visit V12 was the week-35 safety follow-up and visit V13 was the week-47 end of study. Before enrollment, most patients had been given radiochemotherapy with temozolomide as standard therapy, while the rest had received either radiotherapy alone or temozolomide alone. Longitudinal TCRB deep sequencing was done for 25 treated patients, wherever samples were available for exploratory analyses. Of the roughly 32 treated patients, approximately 62% were male and roughly 38% were female, and a mean age of around 40 years was recorded. Study-level results and caveats: According to the authors, sample limitations meant that analyses of patient blood samples could not be reproduced. No apparent relationship was observed between pseudoprogression and alterations in the top peripheral T cell clonotypes detected by TCRB sequencing. Availability determined which PBMC samples were chosen for TCRB deep sequencing. Across multiple MHC alleles, vaccine-induced immune responses were seen in roughly 93% of patients.

The CDR3 starts with the cysteine, ends with the phenylalanine, and has 15 residues. The CDR3 DNA has 45 bases and is translated from base 1. CDR1 and CDR2, looked up from the germline V gene, are MGHDK and SYGVNS. Trimmed from V: 3 bases; trimmed from J: 5 bases; junction bases lacking a gene match: 9. The protocol used for the library was the immunoSEQ multiplex PCR assay. Rearranged TCR beta chain sequences were amplified with the hsTCRB Kit following the manufacturer's protocol. TCRB libraries were sequenced on an Illumina MiSeq. In the authors' own workflow: Demultiplexing, trimming and gene mapping were performed with the kit vendor's proprietary platform. The table was pulled from immuneACCESS by TCRdb, which kept in-frame rearrangements only. Such tables lose some clones; where checked, under half of the loss comes from unresolved V genes, and the rest has no known cause. V and J calls and clone size come straight from that table; D and trimming were deduced from the DNA. The table for this sample lists over 50,000 clones; 60% to 85% of them were counted only once. Over 4.5% of the sample is in the top ten clones.

What this sample's time point label stands for: week 47, end of study. Each vaccine dose, consisting of 300 ug of a 20-mer mutant IDH1 peptide in Montanide, was administered subcutaneously with topical imiquimod. Patients were given eight vaccinations, in weeks 1, 3, 5, 7, 11, 15, 19 and 23, which matched visits V03 through V10. All donors had newly diagnosed IDH1-mutant astrocytomas of WHO grade 3 or 4 that showed loss of nuclear ATRX. The samples were drawn from NOA16, a multicentre, single-arm, open-label phase I trial in Germany that tested a mutant IDH1 peptide vaccine in humans for the first time. Genomic DNA for TCRB sequencing was isolated from EDTA blood with the DNeasy Blood and Tissue Kit.

This receptor was identified in a woman between 40 and 50 years old with glioma. Some clones in this sample may be carry-over from other donors' samples. The chain is encoded by TRBV25-1 joined to TRBJ1-2; the central 7 bases match TRBD1. The source was PBMCs, collected from a glioma patient whose treatment included an IDH1 peptide vaccine. The encoded CDR3 is CASSDPGQPGYGYTF. The DNA sequence reads TGTGCCAGCAGTGACCCGGGACAGCCGGGTTATGGCTACACCTTC.